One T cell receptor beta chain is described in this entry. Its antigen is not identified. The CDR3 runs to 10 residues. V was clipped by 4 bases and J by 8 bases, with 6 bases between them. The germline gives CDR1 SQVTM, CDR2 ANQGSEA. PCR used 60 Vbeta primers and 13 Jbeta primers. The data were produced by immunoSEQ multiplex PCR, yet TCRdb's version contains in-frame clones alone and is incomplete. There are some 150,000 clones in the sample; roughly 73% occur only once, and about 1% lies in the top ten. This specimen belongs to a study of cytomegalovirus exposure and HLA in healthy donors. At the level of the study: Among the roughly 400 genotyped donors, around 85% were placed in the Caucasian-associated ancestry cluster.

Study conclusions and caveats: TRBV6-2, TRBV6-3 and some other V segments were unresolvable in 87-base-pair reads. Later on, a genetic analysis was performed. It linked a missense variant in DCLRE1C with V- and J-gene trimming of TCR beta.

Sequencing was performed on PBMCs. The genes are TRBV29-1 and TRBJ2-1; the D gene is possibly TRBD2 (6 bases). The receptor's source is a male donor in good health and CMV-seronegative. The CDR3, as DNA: TGCAGCGTTGGGGGGGATGAGCAGTTCTTC. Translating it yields CSVGGDEQFF.